These T cell receptor beta chains were read from a single sample in a study of blood T cells in healthy people across ages. TCRdb reprocessed the 5' RACE reads with MiXCR, giving one entry per CDR3 protein. The sample holds about 780,000 distinct CDR3 sequences, less than 60% seen once. Material for sequencing was blood. These receptors all stem from a man aged 80 or over in good health. CDR3s include the opening cysteine and the closing phenylalanine or tryptophan. Fields, in order: D gene, V gene, CDR3 length, clone size, J gene, CDR3 protein, CDR3 DNA. D genes are given only for firm matches. For some rows the clone size is stated as once, few or many, or as a class when expanded; others skip it.

>NA|TRBV20-1|15|NA|TRBJ1-1
CSAKDRGREGTEAFF
TGCAGTGCTAAGGACCGGGGCAGGGAGGGCACTGAAGCTTTCTTT
>NA|TRBV12-3/TRBV12-4|17|NA|TRBJ1-6
CASSFAAGAFVGSPLHF
TGTGCCAGCAGTTTCGCGGCAGGGGCGTTTGTCGGTTCACCCCTCCACTTT
>TRBD1|TRBV27|14|NA|TRBJ2-5
CAGSFRGPQETQYF
TGTGCCGGCAGTTTTAGGGGGCCTCAAGAGACCCAGTACTTC
>NA|TRBV6-5|11|few|TRBJ2-4
CASIDTTGQYF
TGTGCCAGCATCGATACAACCGGACAGTACTTC
>NA|TRBV10-3|12|NA|TRBJ2-1
CAISEASFEQFF
TGTGCCATCAGTGAGGCGAGTTTTGAGCAGTTCTTC
>TRBD1|TRBV10-3|15|NA|TRBJ1-6
CAISERQGVESPLHF
TGTGCCATCAGTGAGAGACAGGGGGTAGAGTCACCCCTCCACTTT
>NA|TRBV5-1|16|NA|TRBJ2-5
CASSRGIQGSQETQYF
TGCGCCAGCAGCAGGGGAATTCAGGGGTCCCAAGAGACCCAGTACTTC
>NA|TRBV7-2|12|NA|TRBJ1-1
CASSLEGPEAFF
TGTGCCAGCAGCTTAGAGGGGCCTGAAGCTTTCTTT
>NA|TRBV5-1|19|NA|TRBJ1-2
CASSFRRTTPTMVNYGYTF
TGCGCCAGCAGCTTCCGGCGGACGACCCCAACAATGGTTAACTATGGCTACACCTTC
>NA|TRBV14|14|NA|TRBJ2-1
CASSQSRGGTEQFF
TGTGCCAGCAGCCAAAGTAGGGGAGGGACAGAGCAGTTCTTC
>NA|TRBV29-1|12|few|TRBJ2-5
CSVETGWETQYF
TGCAGCGTTGAAACAGGGTGGGAGACCCAGTACTTC
>NA|TRBV10-3|13|many|TRBJ2-1
CAMSSPRNNEQFF
TGTGCCATGTCTAGCCCACGCAACAATGAGCAGTTCTTC
>NA|TRBV12-3/TRBV12-4|12|many|TRBJ2-5
CASSWTKETQYF
TGTGCCAGCAGCTGGACAAAAGAGACCCAGTACTTC
>NA|TRBV11-3|14|NA|TRBJ2-1
CASSYGRANSEQFF
TGTGCCAGCAGCTACGGTAGGGCCAACAGTGAGCAGTTCTTC
>TRBD2|TRBV27|15|many|TRBJ2-7
CASSSVREGRYEQYF
TGTGCCAGCAGTTCCGTCCGGGAGGGCCGGTACGAGCAGTACTTC
>NA|TRBV20-1|13|NA|TRBJ2-1
CSARPMGHNEQFF
TGCAGTGCTAGACCCATGGGGCACAATGAGCAGTTCTTC
>TRBD2|TRBV7-9|15|many|TRBJ2-1
CASSSLGLAGTEQFF
TGTGCCAGCAGCTCCTTGGGACTAGCGGGAACTGAGCAGTTCTTC
>NA|TRBV2|16|few|TRBJ2-1
CASSEGSGLTNREQFF
TGTGCCAGCAGTGAGGGTTCCGGGTTGACTAATCGGGAGCAGTTCTTC
>TRBD2|TRBV2|17|many|TRBJ2-3
CASSGTLSGSYSDTQYF
TGTGCCAGCAGCGGGACTCTTAGCGGGAGTTACTCAGATACGCAGTATTTT
>NA|TRBV29-1|11|few|TRBJ1-3
CSTHQGNTIYF
TGCAGCACTCACCAAGGAAACACCATATATTTT
>TRBD1|TRBV27|14|NA|TRBJ1-2
CASSPTGQDYGYTF
TGTGCCAGCAGTCCTACCGGACAGGACTATGGCTACACCTTC
>NA|TRBV5-1|14|NA|TRBJ2-2
CASSQSGNTGELFF
TGCGCCAGCAGCCAAAGCGGAAACACCGGGGAGCTGTTTTTT